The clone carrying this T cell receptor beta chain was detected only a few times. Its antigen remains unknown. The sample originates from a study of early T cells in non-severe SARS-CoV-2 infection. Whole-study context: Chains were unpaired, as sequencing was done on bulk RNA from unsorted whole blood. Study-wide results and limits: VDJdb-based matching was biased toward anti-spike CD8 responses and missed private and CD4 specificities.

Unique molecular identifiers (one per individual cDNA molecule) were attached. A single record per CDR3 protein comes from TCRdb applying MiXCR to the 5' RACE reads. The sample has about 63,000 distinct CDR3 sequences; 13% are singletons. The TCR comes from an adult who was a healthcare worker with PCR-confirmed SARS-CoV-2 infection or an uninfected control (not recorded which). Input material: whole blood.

The CDR3 bases are TGTGCCAGCAGCTTGGGGAACGGGGAGCTGTTTTTT. Translation gives CASSLGNGELFF. The chain links TRBV5-6 to TRBJ2-2, with D uncertain. CDR1 and CDR2 (germline): SGHDT, YYEEEE. The CDR3 extends over 12 amino acids. V was pared by 0 bases and J by 7 bases, with 4 bases between. The full variable domain, its missing parts supplied by reference TRBV5-6 and TRBJ2-2, is DAGVTQSPTHLIKTRGQQVTLRCSPKSGHDTVSWYQQALGQGPQFIFQYYEEEERQRGNFPDRFSGHQFPNYSSELNVNALLLGDSALYLCASSLGNGELFFGEGSRLTVL.